There are a few counts of the clone carrying this T cell receptor beta chain. The antigen is not known. Trimming left V 0 bases short and J 1 base short, with 9 bases between. Per the germline V gene, CDR1 is SGHTA and CDR2 is FQGNSA. This CDR3 has 15 residues. This entry is derived from a study of beta chain features in type 1 diabetes. TCRB transcripts that were expressed got sequenced, as all of the isolated RNA had been reverse transcribed. Deep immunoSEQ sequencing covered naive, central memory and regulatory T cell samples. Clones were sequenced by immunoSEQ multiplex PCR, and TCRdb holds only the in-frame ones, with some missing. This table holds roughly 350,000 clones, 11% found once. Naive, central memory, regulatory and stem cell-like memory cells within the CD4+ compartment were sorted using CD45RO/CCR7/CD25/CD127/CD95/CD27. General study results and limits: For patients, the naive, central memory and Treg TCRB repertoires appeared more alike than for healthy donors.

This sequence joins TRBV7-2 and TRBJ2-5; tentatively, D is TRBD1 (6 bases). The source of this sequence is a woman in her 30s in good health. The specimen was naive CD4+ T cells from blood. CDR3 nucleotides: TGTGCCAGCAGCTTAGCGCCGGACAGCCAAGAGACCCAGTACTTC. Protein sequence: CASSLAPDSQETQYF.